Listed here are 8 T cell receptor beta chains from one sample, sequenced in a study of blood T cell repertoires in COVID-19. Method: immunoSEQ multiplex PCR; TCRdb's copy keeps in-frame clones and lacks some. The table lists under 150,000 clones, 70% to 90% of them singletons, with around 6.2% in the top ten. Sequencing was done on a sample of PBMCs or T cells enriched from blood (not recorded which). The receptors were gathered from a middle-aged woman who had recovered from COVID-19.

This clone was counted a single time. This chain uses TRBV14 with TRBJ1-3, with a possible D match to TRBD1 (6 bases). Looked up from germline, CDR1 is SGHDN and CDR2 is FVKESK. Trimming stripped 3 bases from V and 2 bases from J, with 14 bases between. There are 16 residues in the CDR3. CDR3 nucleotides: TGTGCCAGCAGCCAGATACAGGGTTCTCCTGGAAACACCATATATTTT. This encodes CASSQIQGSPGNTIYF. The full variable domain, completed using reference TRBV14 and TRBJ1-3, is EAGVTQFPSHSVIEKGQTVTLRCDPISGHDNLYWYRRVMGKEIKFLLHFVKESKQDESGMPNNRFLAERTGGTYSTLKVQPAELEDSGVYFCASSQIQGSPGNTIYFGEGSWLTVV.

The chain uses TRBV2 and TRBJ1-2; the D gene is possibly TRBD1 (6 bases). Germline-derived CDR1 and CDR2 are SNHLY and FYNNEI. Between the trimmed V and J ends, which lost 8 bases and 6 bases, there was a span of 19 bases. This CDR3 comprises 14 residues. The CDR3 DNA reads as TGTGCCAGCTTTGCAGGGGCATCTACAAATGGCTACACCTTC. This translates into CASFAGASTNGYTF.

V gene TRBV7-6 combines with J gene TRBJ2-3; D not resolved. The CDR3 is 12 amino acids. Trimming removed 2 bases at V and 10 bases at J, with 10 bases between. Germline V CDR1 and CDR2: SGHVS, FNYEAQ. The CDR3 is CASSLFGQAQYF. For the CDR3, the DNA is TGTGCCAGCAGCTTATTCGGCCAGGCGCAGTATTTT.

This clone has more than one count but fewer than ten. In DNA, the CDR3 is TGTGCCAGCAGTTTGGGACTAGCGGGCGCGTTTCGGGACGAGCAGTACTTC. Protein: CASSLGLAGAFRDEQYF. The chain carries TRBV28 and TRBJ2-7, with 12 bases that match TRBD2. The CDR3 length is 17 residues. The trim removed 3 bases at V and 5 bases at J, leaving 11 bases unmatched. Germline V gene data show CDR1 as MDHEN and CDR2 as SYDVKM.

The chain combines TRBV27 with TRBJ1-6; TRBD1 agrees at 7 bases. The germline V gene has CDR1 MNHEY and CDR2 SMNVEV (reference sequence). With V trimmed by 7 bases and J by 5 bases, 8 bases remained unmatched. CDR3 length: 15 residues. The CDR3 DNA sequence: TGTGCCAGCACCGCCTGGGGACAGAATAATTCACCCCTCCACTTT. The encoded protein is CASTAWGQNNSPLHF.

V and J are TRBV9 and TRBJ2-2; 11 bases line up with TRBD2. CDR1 SGDLS and CDR2 YYNGEE come from the germline V gene. The CDR3 covers 16 residues. V dropped 2 bases and J dropped 4; count of bases not matched to a gene: 4. CDR3 sequence reads: CASSVSGGATTGELFF. The CDR3 nucleotides are TGTGCCAGCAGCGTTAGCGGGGGGGCGACCACCGGGGAGCTGTTTTTT.

This chain links TRBV6-5 with TRBJ2-3; perhaps TRBD2 as D (5 bases). The germline V and J ends were trimmed by 4 bases and 1 base, with 12 bases remaining between them. Germline-derived CDR1 and CDR2 are MNHEY and SVGAGI. The CDR3 has 15 residues. For the CDR3, the DNA is TGTGCCAGCAGTTCCTCCGGACTTGGCACAGATACGCAGTATTTT. Protein product: CASSSSGLGTDTQYF.

The V and J genes are TRBV9 and TRBJ2-1, with 13 nucleotides matching TRBD2. The length of the CDR3 is 16 residues. Germline CDR1 and CDR2: SGDLS and YYNGEE. The V segment lost 0 bases and the J segment 7 bases; nucleotides outside the gene matches: 4. This chain's CDR3 is CASSVVGLAGVNEQFF. CDR3 sequence (DNA): TGTGCCAGCAGCGTAGTTGGACTAGCGGGAGTTAATGAGCAGTTCTTC.